A selection of T cell receptor beta chains follows, all from one sample in a study of shared clonotypes between healthy human individuals. Some clones are missing from TCRdb's copy, which holds only in-frame ones; the method was immunoSEQ multiplex PCR. The table records about 600,000 clones, about 96% of them present only once. Material: naive CD4+ T cells sorted from blood. Receptors were obtained from a woman in her twenties or thirties in good health. Each CDR3 is given with its conserved first and last residue. The D gene is left open where the match is weak. Size is omitted from some rows. Given values are once, few, many or a class for expanded clones.

.,.,TRBJ2-1,TRBV7-2,CASGIAANNEQFF,TGTGCCAGCGGTATAGCGGCCAACAATGAGCAGTTCTTC
.,.,TRBJ2-2,TRBV15,CATSRGLQAGELFF,TGTGCCACCAGCAGAGGACTCCAGGCTGGGGAGCTGTTTTTT
.,.,TRBJ2-7,TRBV7-2,CASSSGARSYEQYF,TGTGCCAGCAGCTCCGGGGCCCGTTCCTACGAGCAGTACTTC
TRBD2,once,TRBJ2-1,TRBV6-5,CASSYSGGRWDEQFF,TGTGCCAGCAGTTACTCGGGGGGGAGGTGGGATGAGCAGTTCTTC
TRBD2,.,TRBJ2-1,TRBV25-1,CASSEYLSGRPPFF,TGTGCCAGCAGTGAATATCTGAGCGGGAGACCTCCCTTCTTC
.,once,TRBJ2-3,TRBV11-3,CASSLDSVADTQYF,TGTGCCAGCAGCTTGGACAGTGTCGCAGATACGCAGTATTTT
.,once,TRBJ2-1,TRBV6-5,CASSYSGAARYNEQFF,TGTGCCAGCAGTTACTCGGGAGCGGCCCGTTACAATGAGCAGTTCTTC
TRBD2,.,TRBJ2-3,TRBV28,CASSSSGIGTDTQYF,TGTGCCAGCAGTTCCAGCGGGATAGGAACAGATACGCAGTATTTT
TRBD1,.,TRBJ1-5,TRBV19,CASSLQGQSNQPQHF,TGTGCCAGTAGTTTACAGGGACAGAGCAATCAGCCCCAGCATTTT
.,.,TRBJ1-1,TRBV15,CATSRDSFFKATEEAFF,TGTGCCACCAGCAGAGATTCTTTTTTCAAGGCCACCGAGGAAGCTTTCTTT
.,few,TRBJ2-1,TRBV10-3,CAPVGQQQFF,TGTGCCCCCGTGGGGCAGCAGCAGTTCTTC
TRBD2,.,TRBJ2-1,TRBV25-1,CASGPSGRYNEQFF,TGTGCCAGCGGACCTAGCGGAAGATACAATGAGCAGTTCTTC
TRBD1,.,TRBJ1-2,TRBV10-2,CASSESSWDSRFYGYTF,TGCGCCAGCAGTGAGTCTTCGTGGGACAGCAGATTCTATGGCTACACCTTC
.,once,TRBJ2-5,TRBV4-2,CASSQDTGSTSRGRIQYF,TGTGCCAGCAGCCAAGATACCGGGAGTACCTCGCGGGGAAGGATCCAGTACTTC
.,.,TRBJ2-1,TRBV19,CASSRIVAAKSYNEQFF,TGTGCCAGTAGTAGGATTGTAGCGGCTAAGTCCTACAATGAGCAGTTCTTC
.,.,TRBJ2-1,TRBV2,CASMDNEQFF,TGTGCCAGCATGGACAATGAGCAGTTCTTC
TRBD1,few,TRBJ2-7,TRBV5-1,CASSAPGTVSYEQYF,TGCGCCAGCAGCGCCCCCGGGACAGTCTCCTACGAGCAGTACTTC
.,.,TRBJ1-5,TRBV6-1,CASRVSGNQPQHF,TGTGCCAGCAGGGTGTCAGGGAATCAGCCCCAGCATTTT
.,.,TRBJ2-7,TRBV7-9,CASSLAGAFIYEQYF,TGTGCCAGCAGCTTAGCGGGAGCTTTCATCTACGAGCAGTACTTC
.,.,TRBJ1-1,TRBV27,CASRFRGSEAFF,TGTGCCAGCAGGTTTCGGGGGAGTGAAGCTTTCTTT
TRBD1,.,TRBJ2-5,TRBV5-1,CASSLGQGQETQYF,TGCGCCAGCAGCTTGGGACAGGGACAGGAGACCCAGTACTTC
TRBD1,.,TRBJ2-7,TRBV27,CASRKPGQGAFYEQYF,TGTGCCAGCAGGAAACCGGGACAGGGGGCCTTTTACGAGCAGTACTTC
.,.,TRBJ1-2,TRBV5-6,CASSPVSRDTYGYTF,TGTGCCAGCAGCCCAGTCTCGCGGGACACTTATGGCTACACCTTC
.,.,TRBJ2-1,TRBV7-9,CASSSIRAAKRRNEQFF,TGTGCCAGCAGCTCGATCCGCGCAGCGAAGAGGAGGAATGAGCAGTTCTTC
TRBD1,.,TRBJ2-1,TRBV9,CASSRQGINEQFF,TGTGCCAGCAGTCGACAGGGGATCAATGAGCAGTTCTTC
.,.,TRBJ2-2,TRBV2,CASSGAQGSNTGELFF,TGTGCCAGCAGTGGGGCACAGGGCTCGAACACCGGGGAGCTGTTTTTT